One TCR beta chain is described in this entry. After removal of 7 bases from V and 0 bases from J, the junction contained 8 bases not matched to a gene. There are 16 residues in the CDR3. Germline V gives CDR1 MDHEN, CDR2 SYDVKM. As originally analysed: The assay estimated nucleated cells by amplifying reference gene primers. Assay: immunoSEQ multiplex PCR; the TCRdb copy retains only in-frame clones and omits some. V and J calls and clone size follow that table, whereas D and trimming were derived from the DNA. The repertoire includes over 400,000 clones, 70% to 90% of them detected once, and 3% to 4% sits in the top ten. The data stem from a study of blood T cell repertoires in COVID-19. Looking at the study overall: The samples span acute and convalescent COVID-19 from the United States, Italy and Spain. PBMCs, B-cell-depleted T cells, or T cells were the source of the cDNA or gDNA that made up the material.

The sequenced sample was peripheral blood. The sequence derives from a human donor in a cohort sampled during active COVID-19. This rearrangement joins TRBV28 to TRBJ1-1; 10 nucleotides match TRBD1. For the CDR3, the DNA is TGTGCCAGCATTCAGACAGGGGGCGGGATGAACACTGAAGCTTTCTTT. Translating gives CASIQTGGGMNTEAFF.